The next 13 T cell receptor beta chains were all read from a single sample in a study of CD8 T cells in Susac syndrome. RNA amounts of about 0.45 to 1 ug underwent reverse transcription with random hexamers. TCRdb ran MiXCR on the immunoSEQ multiplex PCR reads and lists one entry per CDR3 protein. Among tens of thousands of distinct CDR3 sequences listed, 90% to 95% were seen once. The sequenced sample consisted of CD4+ T cells from PBMCs. The receptors here all came from a human donor with Susac syndrome.

The rearrangement uses TRBV5-1 and TRBJ1-5; a weak D match, TRBD1 (6 bases). This CDR3 comprises 14 residues. Trimming pared 4 bases from V and 7 bases from J, leaving 15 bases between. Looked up from germline, CDR1 is SGHRS and CDR2 is YFSETQ. In nucleotides, the CDR3 is TGCGCCAGCAGCCCCCAGGGGCCCTGGCAGCCCCAGCATTTT. Protein sequence: CASSPQGPWQPQHF.

This chain links TRBV29-1 with TRBJ1-4; D is undetermined. Germline lookup yields CDR1 SQVTM and CDR2 ANQGSEA. Deletions cut 2 bases from V and 0 bases from J, with 7 bases between. The CDR3 spans 14 residues. CDR3 coding DNA: TGCAGCGTTGAAAACGGCGCAACTAATGAAAAACTGTTTTTT. Its protein product is CSVENGATNEKLFF. Complete variable domain (other parts from reference TRBV29-1 and TRBJ1-4): SAVISQKPSRDICQRGTSLTIQCQVDSQVTMMFWYRQQPGQSLTLIATANQGSEATYESGFVIDKFPISRPNLTFSTLTVSNMSPEDSSIYLCSVENGATNEKLFFGSGTQLSVL.

This clonotype was picked up one time. The chain couples TRBV27 to TRBJ1-6; a possible D gene is TRBD1 (5 bases). The CDR3 consists of 19 residues. CDR1 and CDR2 (germline): MNHEY, SMNVEV (reference sequence). With 6 bases removed from V and 4 bases from J, the gap between germline ends came to 25 bases. The CDR3 here is CASSSSLGRKGSYNSPLHF. CDR3 in DNA: TGTGCCAGCAGCTCCAGTTTGGGACGCAAGGGATCATATAATTCACCCCTCCACTTT.

The rearrangement links TRBV7-9 to TRBJ1-4, with D unresolved. CDR3 size: 14 residues. The V and J ends lost 5 bases and 4 bases respectively, with 11 bases between them. Per the germline V gene, CDR1 is SEHNR and CDR2 is FQNEAQ (reference sequence). CDR3 DNA: TGTGCCAGCAGCCGGTCTGGCGTTAATGAAAAACTGTTTTTT. This gives the protein CASSRSGVNEKLFF.

The V call is TRBV6-1, the J call TRBJ1-5; TRBD1 matches at 10 bases. The CDR3 length is 17 residues. Per germline, CDR1 MNHNS and CDR2 SASEGT. V trimming: 7 bases; J trimming: 9 bases; junction bases outside the gene matches: 18. CDR3 DNA sequence: TGTGCCAGCACCATCCGGCAGGGACAGGGGTTAATGGGGCCCCAGCATTTT. It translates to CASTIRQGQGLMGPQHF.

This clonotype was seen only a few times. V and J are TRBV19 and TRBJ1-2; 7 nucleotides align to TRBD1. CDR1 and CDR2 (germline): LNHDA, SQIVND (reference sequence). The CDR3 has 12 residues. V shed 5 bases, J shed 8 bases, and the junction held 5 bases outside the gene matches. CDR3 sequence: CASSVRGSGYTF. CDR3 nucleotide sequence: TGTGCCAGTAGTGTCAGGGGGAGCGGCTACACCTTC.

The chain carries TRBV28 and TRBJ1-1, with D unresolved. The V end was cut by 3 bases, the J end by 1 base, with 12 bases between. CDR1 is MDHEN and CDR2 is SYDVKM in the germline V gene. The CDR3 contains 15 residues. Written as DNA, the CDR3 is TGTGCCAGCAGTTTTATAGGACCTTCGAACACTGAAGCTTTCTTT. Its protein product is CASSFIGPSNTEAFF.

CDR3 residues: CATSRPGTSSPLHF. In DNA form, the CDR3 reads TGTGCCACCAGCAGACCTGGGACCTCTTCACCCCTCCACTTT. The chain carries TRBV15 and TRBJ1-6, with TRBD1 as a possible D gene (5 bases). Trimming pared 2 bases from V and 9 bases from J, leaving 11 bases between. Germline V lookup: CDR1 LNHNV, CDR2 YYDKDF (reference sequence). CDR3 length equals 14 residues.

This sequence joins TRBV12-3 or TRBV12-4 and TRBJ2-1, with D perhaps matching TRBD2 (6 bases). The CDR3 consists of 13 residues. V lost 9 bases and J 11 bases, leaving 20 bases between the germline ends. The CDR3 here is CASGTGSTMKQFF. The DNA of the CDR3 is TGTGCCAGTGGGACTGGCTCTACAATGAAGCAGTTCTTC.

The CDR3 DNA is TGTGCCAGCAGCTTACGACCGGTGGGGGACACTGAAGCTTTCTTT. It encodes CASSLRPVGDTEAFF. J is TRBJ1-1 and V is TRBV13, with D tentatively TRBD1 (5 bases). In germline, CDR1 is PRHDT, CDR2 FYEKMQ (reference sequence). This CDR3 spans 15 amino acids. V was trimmed by 2 bases and J by 3 bases, leaving 13 bases between them.

The chain joins TRBV4-1 to TRBJ2-1, with 7 nucleotides matching TRBD2. Germline CDR1 and CDR2: MGHRA and YSYEKL. V was clipped by 3 bases and J by 7 bases; unmatched bases: 15. The CDR3 length is 17 residues. CDR3 in amino acids: CASSHPYGAGVENEQFF. The CDR3 bases are TGCGCCAGCAGCCACCCCTACGGGGCGGGGGTAGAGAATGAGCAGTTCTTC.

The J gene is TRBJ1-5, the V gene TRBV20-1; no definite D call. Trimming took off 5 bases at V and 2 bases at J, with 10 bases between the two ends. The CDR3 is 13 amino acids. Germline-derived CDR1 and CDR2 are DFQATT and SNEGSKA (reference sequence). The CDR3 loop is CSAVTRGNQPQHF. CDR3 in DNA: TGCAGTGCTGTGACCCGAGGCAATCAGCCCCAGCATTTT.

The rearrangement uses TRBV14 and TRBJ2-7; D possibly matches TRBD1 or TRBD2 (5 bases each). Germline loops: CDR1 SGHDN, CDR2 FVKESK. V lost 5 bases, J lost 5 bases, and 13 bases lay in between. CDR3 size: 13 residues. In DNA form, the CDR3 reads TGTGCCAGCAGCAGGGTCCGGGGCGACGAGCAGTACTTC. It specifies CASSRVRGDEQYF.